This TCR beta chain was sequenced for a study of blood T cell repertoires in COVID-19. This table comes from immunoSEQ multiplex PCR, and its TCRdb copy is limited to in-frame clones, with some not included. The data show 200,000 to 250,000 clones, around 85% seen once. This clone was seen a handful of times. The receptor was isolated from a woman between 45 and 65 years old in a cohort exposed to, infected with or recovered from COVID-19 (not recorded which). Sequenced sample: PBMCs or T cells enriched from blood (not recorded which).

The CDR3 loop is CASSLMGGNNQPQHF. In DNA, the CDR3 is TGTGCCAGCAGCCTAATGGGGGGAAACAATCAGCCCCAGCATTTT. The chain has TRBV11-2 and TRBJ1-5, with D perhaps matching TRBD1 (5 bases). V was clipped by 5 bases and J by 3 bases, with 14 bases between them. In germline, CDR1 is SGHAT, CDR2 FQNNGV. The CDR3 loop spans 15 amino acids.